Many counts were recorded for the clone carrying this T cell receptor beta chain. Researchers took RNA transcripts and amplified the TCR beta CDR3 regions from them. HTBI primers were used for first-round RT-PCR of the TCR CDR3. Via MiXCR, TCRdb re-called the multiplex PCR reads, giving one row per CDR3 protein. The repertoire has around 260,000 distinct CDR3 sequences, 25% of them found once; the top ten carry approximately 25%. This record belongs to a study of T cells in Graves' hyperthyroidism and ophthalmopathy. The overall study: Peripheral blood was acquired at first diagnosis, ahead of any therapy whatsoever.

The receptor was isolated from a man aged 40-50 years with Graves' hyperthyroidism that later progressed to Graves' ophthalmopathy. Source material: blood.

CDR3 DNA sequence: TGTGCCACCAGTACGCGGGAAGGATATGGCTACACCTTC. Amino acid sequence: CATSTREGYGYTF. V gene TRBV24-1 combines with J gene TRBJ1-2; D unresolved. The CDR3 is 13 amino acids. V lost 6 bases and J lost 5, with 12 bases in between. The germline gives CDR1 KGHDR, CDR2 SFDVKD.